These 2 T cell receptor beta chains came from one sample sequenced in a study of breast tumors, draining lymph nodes, adjacent tissues. TCRdb itself ran the multiplex PCR reads through MiXCR, one entry per CDR3 protein. This table has approximately 20,000 distinct CDR3 sequences, over 40% appearing once. The specimen sequenced was breast tumor tissue. All receptors come from a female donor with breast cancer. Some clones in this sample may be carry-over from other donors' samples.

The chain has TRBV20-1 and TRBJ1-4; D gene ambiguous. The CDR3 consists of 12 residues. Per germline, CDR1 DFQATT and CDR2 SNEGSKA (reference sequence). V was cut by 5 bases and J by 8 bases, with 12 bases left in between. DNA for the CDR3: TGCAGTGCTCCCCGCGGGAACGAAAAACTGTTTTTT. It translates to CSAPRGNEKLFF.

The gene calls are TRBV29-1 and TRBJ2-1, with TRBD2 identical over 8 bases. V was clipped by 6 bases and J by 4 bases; unmatched bases: 11. The CDR3 is 15 amino acids. Germline values: CDR1 SQVTM, CDR2 ANQGSEA. CDR3 DNA sequence: TGCAGCGTCAAGACCCCCGGGACTAGATACAATGAGCAGTTCTTC. Translated, it gives CSVKTPGTRYNEQFF.